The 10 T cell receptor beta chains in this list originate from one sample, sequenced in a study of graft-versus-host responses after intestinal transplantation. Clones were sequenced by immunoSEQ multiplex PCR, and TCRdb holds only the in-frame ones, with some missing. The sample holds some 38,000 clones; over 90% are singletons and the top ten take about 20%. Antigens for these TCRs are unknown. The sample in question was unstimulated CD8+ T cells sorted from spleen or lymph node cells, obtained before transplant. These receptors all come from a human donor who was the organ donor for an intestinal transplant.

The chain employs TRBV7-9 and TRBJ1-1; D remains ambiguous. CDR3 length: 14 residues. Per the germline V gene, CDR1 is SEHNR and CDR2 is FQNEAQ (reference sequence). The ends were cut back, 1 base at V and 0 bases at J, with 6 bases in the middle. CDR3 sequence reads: CASSLDQMNTEAFF. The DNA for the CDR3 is TGTGCCAGCAGCTTAGACCAGATGAACACTGAAGCTTTCTTT. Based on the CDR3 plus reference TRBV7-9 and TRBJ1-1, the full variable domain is DTGVSQNPRHKITKRGQNVTFRCDPISEHNRLYWYRQTLGQGPEFLTYFQNEAQLEKSRLLSDRFSAERPKGSFSTLEIQRTEQGDSAMYLCASSLDQMNTEAFFGQGTRLTVV.

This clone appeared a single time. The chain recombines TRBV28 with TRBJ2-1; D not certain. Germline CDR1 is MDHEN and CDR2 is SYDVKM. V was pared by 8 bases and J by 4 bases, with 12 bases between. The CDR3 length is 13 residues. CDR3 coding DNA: TGTGCCAGCGGGGATAGCCTGTACAATGAGCAGTTCTTC. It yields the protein CASGDSLYNEQFF.

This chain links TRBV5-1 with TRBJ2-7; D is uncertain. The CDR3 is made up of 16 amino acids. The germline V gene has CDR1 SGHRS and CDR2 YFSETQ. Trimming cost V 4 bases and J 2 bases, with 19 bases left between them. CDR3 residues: CASSLIQWDGPYEQYF. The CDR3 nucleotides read TGCGCCAGCAGCCTTATCCAATGGGATGGGCCCTACGAGCAGTACTTC.

The CDR3 DNA reads as TGTGCCAGCAGCGTAGGCGGGAGGCAAGAGACCCAGTACTTC. It codes for CASSVGGRQETQYF. The J gene is TRBJ2-5, the V gene TRBV9; 8 nucleotides match TRBD2. The CDR3 length is 14 residues. V shed 0 bases, J shed 2 bases, and the junction held 0 bases outside the gene matches. Germline loops: CDR1 SGDLS, CDR2 YYNGEE.

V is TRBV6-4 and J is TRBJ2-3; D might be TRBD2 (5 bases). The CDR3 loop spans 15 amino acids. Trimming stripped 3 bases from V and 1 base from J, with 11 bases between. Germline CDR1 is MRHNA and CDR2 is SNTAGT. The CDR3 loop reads CASSEAESGTDTQYF. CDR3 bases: TGTGCCAGCAGTGAAGCGGAGTCGGGCACAGATACGCAGTATTTT.

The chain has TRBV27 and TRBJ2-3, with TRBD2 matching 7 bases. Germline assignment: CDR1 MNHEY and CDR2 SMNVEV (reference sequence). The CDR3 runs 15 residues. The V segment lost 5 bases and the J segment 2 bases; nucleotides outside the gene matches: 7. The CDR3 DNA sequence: TGTGCCAGCAGTCTGCCCGGGAGGCCCACAGATACGCAGTATTTT. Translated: CASSLPGRPTDTQYF.

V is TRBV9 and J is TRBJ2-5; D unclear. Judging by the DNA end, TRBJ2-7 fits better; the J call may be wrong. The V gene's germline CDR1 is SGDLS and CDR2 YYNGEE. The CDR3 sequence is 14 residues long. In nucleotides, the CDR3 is TGTGCCAGCAGCGTAGGGACCAACTCCTACGAGCAGTACTTC. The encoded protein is CASSVGTNSYEQYF.

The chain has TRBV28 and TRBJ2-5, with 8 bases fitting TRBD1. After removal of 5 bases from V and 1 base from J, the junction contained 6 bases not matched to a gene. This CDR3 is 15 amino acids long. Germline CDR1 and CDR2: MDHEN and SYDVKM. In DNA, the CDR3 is TGTGCCAGCAGTCTGGACAGGGACCTCCAAGAGACCCAGTACTTC. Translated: CASSLDRDLQETQYF.

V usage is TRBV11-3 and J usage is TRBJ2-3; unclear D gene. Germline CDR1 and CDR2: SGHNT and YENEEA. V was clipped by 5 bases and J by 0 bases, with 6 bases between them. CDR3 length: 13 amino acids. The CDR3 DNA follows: TGTGCCAGCAGCCTCACTAGCACAGATACGCAGTATTTT. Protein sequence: CASSLTSTDTQYF.

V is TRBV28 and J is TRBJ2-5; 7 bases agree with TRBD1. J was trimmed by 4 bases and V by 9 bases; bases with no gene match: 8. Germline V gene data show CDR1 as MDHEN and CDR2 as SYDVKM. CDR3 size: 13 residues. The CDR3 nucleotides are TGTGCCAGTACCGACAGGGACGGAGAGACCCAGTACTTC. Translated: CASTDRDGETQYF.